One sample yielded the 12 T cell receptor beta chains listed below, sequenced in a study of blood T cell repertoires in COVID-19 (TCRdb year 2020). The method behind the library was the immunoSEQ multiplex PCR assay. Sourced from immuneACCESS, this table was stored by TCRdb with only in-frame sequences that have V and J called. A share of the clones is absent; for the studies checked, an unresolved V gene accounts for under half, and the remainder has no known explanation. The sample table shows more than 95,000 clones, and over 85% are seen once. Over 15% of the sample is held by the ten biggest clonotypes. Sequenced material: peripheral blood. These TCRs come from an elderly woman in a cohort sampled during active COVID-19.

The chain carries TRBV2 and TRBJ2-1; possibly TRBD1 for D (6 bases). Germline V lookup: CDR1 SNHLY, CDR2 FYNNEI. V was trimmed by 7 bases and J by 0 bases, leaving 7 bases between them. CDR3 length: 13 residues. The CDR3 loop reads CASKGVSYNEQFF. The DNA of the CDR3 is TGTGCCAGCAAGGGGGTCTCCTACAATGAGCAGTTCTTC.

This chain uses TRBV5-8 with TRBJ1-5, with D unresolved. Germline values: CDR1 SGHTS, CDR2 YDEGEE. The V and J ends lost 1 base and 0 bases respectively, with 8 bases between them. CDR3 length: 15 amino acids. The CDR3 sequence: CASSLRALSNQPQHF. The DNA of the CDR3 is TGTGCCAGCAGCTTGAGAGCTCTTAGCAATCAGCCCCAGCATTTT.

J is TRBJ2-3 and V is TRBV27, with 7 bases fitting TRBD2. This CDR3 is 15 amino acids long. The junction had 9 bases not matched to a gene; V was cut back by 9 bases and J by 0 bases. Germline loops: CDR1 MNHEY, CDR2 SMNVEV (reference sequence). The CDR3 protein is CASGRLAASTDTQYF. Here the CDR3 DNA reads TGTGCCAGTGGAAGACTAGCAGCTAGCACAGATACGCAGTATTTT.

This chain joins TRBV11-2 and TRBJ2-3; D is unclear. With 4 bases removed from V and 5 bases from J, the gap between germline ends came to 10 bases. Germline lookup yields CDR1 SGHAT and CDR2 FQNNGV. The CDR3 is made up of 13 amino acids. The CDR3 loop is CASSSERRDTQYF. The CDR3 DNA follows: TGTGCCAGCAGCTCCGAACGGAGAGATACGCAGTATTTT. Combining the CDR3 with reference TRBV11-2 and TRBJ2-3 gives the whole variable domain EAGVAQSPRYKIIEKRQSVAFWCNPISGHATLYWYQQILGQGPKLLIQFQNNGVVDDSQLPKDRFSAERLKGVDSTLKIQPAKLEDSAVYLCASSSERRDTQYFGPGTRLTVL.

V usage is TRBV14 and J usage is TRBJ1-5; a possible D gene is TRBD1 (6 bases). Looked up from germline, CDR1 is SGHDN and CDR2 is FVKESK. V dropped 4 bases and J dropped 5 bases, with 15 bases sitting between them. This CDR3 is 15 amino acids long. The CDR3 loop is CASSLGGGVDQPQHF. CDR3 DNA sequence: TGTGCCAGCAGCCTCGGAGGGGGGGTGGATCAGCCCCAGCATTTT.

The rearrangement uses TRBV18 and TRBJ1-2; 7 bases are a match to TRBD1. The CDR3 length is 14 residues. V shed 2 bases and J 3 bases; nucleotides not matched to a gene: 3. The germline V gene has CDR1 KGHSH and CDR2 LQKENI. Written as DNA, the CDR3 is TGTGCCAGCTCACCATCAGGGGGACACTATGGCTACACCTTC. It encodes CASSPSGGHYGYTF.

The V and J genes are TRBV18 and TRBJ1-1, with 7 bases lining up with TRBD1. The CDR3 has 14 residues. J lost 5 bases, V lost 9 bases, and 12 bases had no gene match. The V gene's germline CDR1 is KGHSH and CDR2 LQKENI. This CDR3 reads CASDSGGSRTEAFF. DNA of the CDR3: TGTGCCAGTGATTCAGGGGGTTCGCGGACTGAAGCTTTCTTT.

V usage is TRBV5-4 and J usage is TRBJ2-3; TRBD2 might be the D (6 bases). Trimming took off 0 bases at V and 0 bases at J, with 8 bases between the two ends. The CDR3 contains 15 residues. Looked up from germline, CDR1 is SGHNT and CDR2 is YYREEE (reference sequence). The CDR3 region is CASSLDGTSTDTQYF. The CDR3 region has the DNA TGTGCCAGCAGCTTGGACGGGACTAGCACAGATACGCAGTATTTT.

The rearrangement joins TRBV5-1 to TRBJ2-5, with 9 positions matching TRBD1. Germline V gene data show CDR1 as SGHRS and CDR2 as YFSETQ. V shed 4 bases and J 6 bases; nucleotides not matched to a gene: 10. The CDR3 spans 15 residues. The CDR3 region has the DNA TGCGCCAGCAGCCCAGGACAGGGGCTGGGAAAGACCCAGTACTTC. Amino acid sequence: CASSPGQGLGKTQYF.

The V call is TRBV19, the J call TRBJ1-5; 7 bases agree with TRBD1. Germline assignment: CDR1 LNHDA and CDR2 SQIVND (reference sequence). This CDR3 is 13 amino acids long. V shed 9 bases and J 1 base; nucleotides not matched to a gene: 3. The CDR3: CARPDRSNQPQHF. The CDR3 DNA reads TGTGCCAGGCCGGACAGGAGCAATCAGCCCCAGCATTTT.

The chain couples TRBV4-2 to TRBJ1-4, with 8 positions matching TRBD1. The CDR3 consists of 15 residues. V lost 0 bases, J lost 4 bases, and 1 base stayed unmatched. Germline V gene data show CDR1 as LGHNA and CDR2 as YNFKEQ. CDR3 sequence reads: CASSQEGQVNEKLFF. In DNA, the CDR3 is TGTGCCAGCAGCCAAGAGGGACAGGTTAATGAAAAACTGTTTTTT.

CDR3 sequence (DNA): TGTGCCAGCAGCCAGAGGACTAGCGGGGGGGCCTATGAGCAGTTCTTC. This encodes CASSQRTSGGAYEQFF. The chain couples TRBV3-1 (or the pseudogene TRBV3-2) to TRBJ2-1, with 15 bases that match TRBD2. This CDR3 spans 16 amino acids. Germline CDR1 reads LGHDT; CDR2 reads YNNKEL (reference sequence). V gave up 3 bases and J gave up 8 bases; unmatched junction bases: 5.